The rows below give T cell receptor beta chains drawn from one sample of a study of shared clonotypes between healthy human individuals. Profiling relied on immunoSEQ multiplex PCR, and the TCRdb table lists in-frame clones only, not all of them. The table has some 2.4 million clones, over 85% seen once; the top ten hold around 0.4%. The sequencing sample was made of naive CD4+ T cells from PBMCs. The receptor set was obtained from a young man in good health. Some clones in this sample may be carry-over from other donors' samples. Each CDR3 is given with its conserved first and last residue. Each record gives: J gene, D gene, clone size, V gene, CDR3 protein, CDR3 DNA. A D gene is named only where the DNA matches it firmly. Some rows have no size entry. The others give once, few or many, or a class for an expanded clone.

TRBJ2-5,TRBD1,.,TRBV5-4,CASSRRQGAGETQYF,TGTGCCAGCAGCAGACGACAGGGGGCTGGGGAGACCCAGTACTTC
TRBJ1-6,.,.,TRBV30,CAWSRKPRQGGNSPLHF,TGTGCCTGGAGTCGAAAACCCCGCCAGGGAGGGAATTCACCCCTCCACTTT
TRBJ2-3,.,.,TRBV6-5,CASGPWDSTDTQYF,TGTGCCAGCGGCCCCTGGGACAGCACAGATACGCAGTATTTT
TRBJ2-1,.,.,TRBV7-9,CASAPTAGWRTGDEQFF,TGTGCCAGCGCGCCCACAGCCGGATGGAGGACCGGCGATGAGCAGTTCTTC
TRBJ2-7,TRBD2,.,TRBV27,CASQLAGVGYEQYF,TGTGCCAGCCAGTTAGCGGGAGTGGGGTACGAGCAGTACTTC
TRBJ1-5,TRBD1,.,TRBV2,CASSLVGPSGGQWPQHF,TGTGCCAGCAGTCTAGTCGGACCCTCAGGGGGACAGTGGCCCCAGCATTTT
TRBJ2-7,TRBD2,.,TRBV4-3,CASSQGLAGVSEQYF,TGCGCCAGCAGCCAGGGACTAGCGGGAGTTAGCGAGCAGTACTTC
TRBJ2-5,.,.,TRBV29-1,CSAGTGQETQYF,TGCAGCGCCGGGACCGGCCAAGAGACCCAGTACTTC
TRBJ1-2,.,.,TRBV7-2,CASSQTGTLGYTF,TGTGCCAGCAGCCAAACCGGGACTCTTGGCTACACCTTC
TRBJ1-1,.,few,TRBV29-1,CSVATGTWGAFF,TGCAGCGTAGCCACAGGCACTTGGGGAGCTTTCTTT
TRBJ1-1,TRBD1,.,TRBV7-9,CASSFLGQGNTEAFF,TGTGCCAGCAGCTTCCTGGGACAGGGGAACACTGAAGCTTTCTTT
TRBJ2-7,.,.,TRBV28,CASSPPLLVVHEQYF,TGTGCCAGCAGTCCCCCCCTCTTGGTAGTGCACGAGCAGTACTTC
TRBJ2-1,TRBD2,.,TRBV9,CASSVSSGRAQNEQFF,TGTGCCAGCAGCGTATCTAGCGGGAGGGCCCAGAATGAGCAGTTCTTC
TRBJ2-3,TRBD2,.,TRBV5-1,CASSLAASGSITDTQYF,TGCGCCAGCAGCTTGGCGGCTAGCGGATCAATCACAGATACGCAGTATTTT
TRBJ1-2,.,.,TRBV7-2,CASARSDYGYTF,TGTGCCAGCGCCCGGAGCGACTATGGCTACACCTTC
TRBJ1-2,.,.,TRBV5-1,CASSLAGGTTTF,TGCGCCAGCAGCTTGGCCGGGGGGACGACGACCTTC
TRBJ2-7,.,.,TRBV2,CASSEMGRGGTYEQYF,TGTGCCAGCAGTGAAATGGGCAGGGGGGGAACCTACGAGCAGTACTTC
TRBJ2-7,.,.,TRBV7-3,CASSLTPVRRAWVFYEQYF,TGTGCCAGCAGCTTAACGCCGGTCCGTCGGGCTTGGGTGTTCTACGAGCAGTACTTC
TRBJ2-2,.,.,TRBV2,CASSEQGSGELFF,TGTGCCAGCAGTGAGCAGGGCTCCGGGGAGCTGTTTTTT
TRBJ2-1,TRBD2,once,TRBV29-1,CSASTIASGSNNEQFF,TGCAGCGCCTCCACAATTGCTAGCGGGAGTAATAATGAGCAGTTCTTC
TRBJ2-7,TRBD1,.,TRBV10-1,CASSEQADRGREQYF,TGCGCCAGCAGTGAACAAGCGGACAGGGGACGCGAGCAGTACTTC
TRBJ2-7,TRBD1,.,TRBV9,CASRRGPGTGYEQYF,TGTGCCAGCAGAAGGGGGCCCGGGACAGGGTACGAGCAGTACTTC
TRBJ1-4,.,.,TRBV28,CASSLGLPQSNEKLFF,TGTGCCAGCAGTTTAGGCCTTCCCCAGAGCAACGAAAAACTGTTTTTT